This T cell receptor beta chain comes out of a study of response to subunit inactivated influenza vaccine. In this sample, this clonotype turned up many times. The length of the CDR3 is 14 residues. Germline V lookup: CDR1 DFQATT, CDR2 SNEGSKA (reference sequence). V dropped 7 bases and J dropped 5; count of bases not matched to a gene: 8. TCRdb re-analysed the RT-PCR reads in MiXCR, keeping a single row per CDR3 protein. The sample records fewer than 700,000 distinct CDR3 sequences, 13% being singletons. The gene calls are TRBV20-1 and TRBJ2-1; the match to TRBD2 covers 10 bases. The origin of this receptor is a man aged 45 to 65 who received an inactivated influenza vaccine. Sequenced material: PBMCs from blood, taken around seven weeks after vaccination. The CDR3 loop is CSVRSLAGDNEQFF. For the CDR3, the DNA is TGCAGTGTCAGGAGTCTAGCGGGGGACAATGAGCAGTTCTTC.